The T cell receptor (beta chain) under discussion was sequenced for a study of T cell responses to AZD1222 COVID-19 vaccine. General study findings and limits: No repertoire was sampled before or during the peak T cell response, only after it. At study baseline, merely roughly 6 AZD1222 recipients were seropositive. CD4 TCRs linked to vaccination spanned spike, dominating at 160-218 and 743-854.

As concerns this clone: Its antigen is not known.

TCRdb's copy holds only in-frame clones and misses some; the assay was immunoSEQ multiplex PCR. In the table there are about 130,000 clones, approximately 90% of which are singletons. Trimming stripped 3 bases from V and 5 bases from J, with 12 bases between. Per germline, CDR1 SGHRS and CDR2 YFSETQ. The CDR3 has 13 residues. V usage is TRBV5-1 and J usage is TRBJ2-7; D tentatively reads TRBD1 or TRBD2 (6 bases each). The sequencing used peripheral blood, collected 28 days after the second AZD1222 dose. This sequence originates from an adult who received the AZD1222 COVID-19 vaccine. In DNA, the CDR3 is TGCGCCAGCAGCTGGGGGGCAGGGAACGAGCAGTACTTC. It encodes CASSWGAGNEQYF.